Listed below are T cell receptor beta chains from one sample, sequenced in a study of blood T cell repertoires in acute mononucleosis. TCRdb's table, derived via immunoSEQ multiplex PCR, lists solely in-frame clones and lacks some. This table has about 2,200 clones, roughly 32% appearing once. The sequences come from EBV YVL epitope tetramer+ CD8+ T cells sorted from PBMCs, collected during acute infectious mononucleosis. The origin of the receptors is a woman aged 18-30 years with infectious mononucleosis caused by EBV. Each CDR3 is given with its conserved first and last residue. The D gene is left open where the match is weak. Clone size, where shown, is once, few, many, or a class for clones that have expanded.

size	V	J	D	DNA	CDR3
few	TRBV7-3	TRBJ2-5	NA	TGTGCAAGTCGCTTAGAGGAGTGGTCTAGCCAAGAGACCCAGTACTTC	CASRLEEWSSQETQYF
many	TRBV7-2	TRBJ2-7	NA	TGTGCCAGCAGACCCCAGACCGGGGAGCAGTACTTC	CASRPQTGEQYF
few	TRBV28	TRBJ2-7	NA	TGTGCCAGCAGCCGCTATAGCGACGAGCAGTACTTC	CASSRYSDEQYF
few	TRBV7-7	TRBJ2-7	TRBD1	TGTGCCAGCAGTCCCTGGGACAGAGTCTACGAGCAGTACTTC	CASSPWDRVYEQYF
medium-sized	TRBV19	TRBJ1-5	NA	TGTGCCAGTAGTATCACCGGGCAGGGTTGGGAGGTAGCCCAGCATTTT	CASSITGQGWEVAQHF
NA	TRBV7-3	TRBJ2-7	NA	TGTGCCAGCAGCTTACTCCCCACGGGCGAGCAGTACTTC	CASSLLPTGEQYF
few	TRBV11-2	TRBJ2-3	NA	TGTGCCAGCAGCTTACCCCCAGATACGCAGTATTTT	CASSLPPDTQYF
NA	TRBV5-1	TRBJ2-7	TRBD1	TGCGCCAGCAGCTTGGCAGGGGGCGAGTACTTC	CASSLAGGEYF
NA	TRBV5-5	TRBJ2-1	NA	TGTGCCAGCAGCTTAGATCCCGGTTACAATGAGCAGTTCTTC	CASSLDPGYNEQFF
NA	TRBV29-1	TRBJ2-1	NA	TGCATCGTAGGAGGGACAGGGTCCGGGTCTAGCGGGGCATACTCCTACAATGAGCAGTTCTTC	CIVGGTGSGSSGAYSYNEQFF
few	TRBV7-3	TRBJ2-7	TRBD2	TGCGCCAGCAGCCAACCCTTAGCGGGATCCCACGAGCAGTACTTC	CASSQPLAGSHEQYF
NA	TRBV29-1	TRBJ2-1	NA	TGCAGCGTAGGAGGGACAGGGTCCGGGACTAGCGCATACTCCTACAATGAGCAGTTCTTC	CSVGGTGSGTSAYSYNEQFF
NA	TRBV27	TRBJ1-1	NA	TGTGCCAGCAGTTTTCTGGGACATACTATGAACACTGTAGCTTTCTTT	CASSFLGHTMNTVAFF
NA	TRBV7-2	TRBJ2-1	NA	TGTGCCAGCGGATTATACAATGAGCAGTTCTTC	CASGLYNEQFF
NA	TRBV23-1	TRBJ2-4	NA	TGCGCCAGCAGTCAATCTAAGGTTGATGGGGCAGTAAAACAGTACTTC	CASSQSKVDGAVKQYF
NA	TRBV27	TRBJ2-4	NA	TGTGCCAGCAGTTTAGGACAGCCGTCAGGAGAGCAGTACTTC	CASSLGQPSGEQYF
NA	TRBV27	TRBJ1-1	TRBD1	TGTGCCAGCAGTTTTCTGGGACAGACAATGACTGAAGCTTTCTTT	CASSFLGQTMTEAFF
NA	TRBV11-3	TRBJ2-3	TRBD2	TGTGCCAGCAGCGAACTAGCGGGAGTGGGAGATACGCAGTATTTT	CASSELAGVGDTQYF
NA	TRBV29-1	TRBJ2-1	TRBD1	TGCAGCGTAGGAGGGACAGGGTCCGGGAGCGGGGCATACTCCTACAATGAGCAGTTCTTC	CSVGGTGSGSGAYSYNEQFF
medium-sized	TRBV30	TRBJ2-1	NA	TGTGCCTGGAGTGGGGAGCCTCTATACAATGAGCAGTTCTTC	CAWSGEPLYNEQFF
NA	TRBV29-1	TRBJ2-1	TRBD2	TGCAGCGTAGGAGGGACAGGGTCCGGGACTAGCGGGGCATACTCCAATGAGCAGTTCTTC	CSVGGTGSGTSGAYSNEQFF
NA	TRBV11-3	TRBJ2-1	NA	TGTGCCAGCAGCCCCCTAGGACTTAATGAGCAGTTCTTC	CASSPLGLNEQFF
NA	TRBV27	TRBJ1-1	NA	TGTGCCAGCAGCTTAGAAGTCCGGGGGGTGAACACTGAAGCTTTCTTT	CASSLEVRGVNTEAFF
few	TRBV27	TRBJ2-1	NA	TGTGCCAGCACGACAGCGAGCTCCTACAATGAGCAGTTCTTC	CASTTASSYNEQFF
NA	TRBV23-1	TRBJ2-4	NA	TGCGCCAGCAGTCAATCTAAGGTTGATGGGGCAGTAAAACATTCAGTATTC	CASSQSKVDGAVKHSVF
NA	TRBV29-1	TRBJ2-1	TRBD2	TGCAGCGTAGGAGGGTCCGGGACTAGCGGGGCATACTCCTACAATGAGCAGTTCTTC	CSVGGSGTSGAYSYNEQFF